One TCR beta chain is described in this entry. The record originates from a study of T cell changes during pregnancy in multiple sclerosis. Libraries were prepared by immunoSEQ multiplex PCR; TCRdb keeps only in-frame clonotypes and omits some of them. The sample holds 25,000 to 35,000 clones; over 65% are singletons and the top ten take around 7.9%. Germline values: CDR1 LNHDA, CDR2 SQIVND (reference sequence). V shed 1 base and J 8 bases; nucleotides not matched to a gene: 12. The CDR3 loop spans 16 amino acids. V and J are TRBV19 and TRBJ1-2; 8 nucleotides line up with TRBD1. The sequences come from CD8+ T cells from peripheral blood mononuclear cells, collected after pregnancy. This clonotype was obtained from a female donor with multiple sclerosis, enrolled in a pregnancy study. CDR3 in amino acids: CASSIGTGPALGGYTF. CDR3 coding DNA: TGTGCCAGTAGTATAGGGACAGGGCCGGCCCTAGGGGGCTACACCTTC.